Here is one T cell receptor (beta chain) with its context. TCRdb keeps only in-frame clones here, not all; method: immunoSEQ multiplex PCR. The sample lists roughly 85,000 clones; 80% to 95% were seen once. The CDR3 is 14 residues long. Germline V gene data show CDR1 as MDHEN and CDR2 as SYDVKM. V shed 6 bases and J 4 bases; nucleotides not matched to a gene: 8. The data derive from a study of T cell changes during pregnancy in multiple sclerosis. This sequence originates from a female donor with multiple sclerosis, enrolled in a pregnancy study. This chain connects TRBV28 to TRBJ1-2; TRBD1 matches 7 bases. The material sequenced was peripheral blood, taken in the first trimester of pregnancy. CDR3 residues: CASSFDRARYGYTF. Here the CDR3 DNA reads TGTGCCAGCAGCTTTGACAGGGCCCGCTATGGCTACACCTTC.